This T cell receptor beta chain was sequenced in a study of Graves' ophthalmopathy and Graves' hyperthyroidism. There are many counts of this clonotype. Scientists amplified the TCR beta CDR3 regions from RNA transcripts. The first-round RT-PCR employed HTBI primers together with the Qiagen OneStep RT-PCR kit. A multiplex PCR was then performed as the second round. TCRdb re-called the multiplex PCR reads with MiXCR, one entry per CDR3 protein. The sample lists hundreds of thousands of distinct CDR3 sequences; roughly 21% were seen once. The CDR3 is 14 amino acids. The ends were cut back, 7 bases at V and 2 bases at J, with 15 bases in the middle. Ophthalmopathy absent within 18 months of follow-up marked hyperthyroidism as stable. The diagnostic workup employed clinical symptoms, serum thyroxine, TRAb, thyroid ultrasound and orbital computed tomography.

The sequence was collected from a woman aged 18-29 years with stable Graves' hyperthyroidism. The rearrangement uses TRBV12-3 or TRBV12-4 and TRBJ2-7; D unclear. The sequencing input was peripheral blood. The CDR3 DNA is TGTGCCAGCACCCTCGACGGAACCGCCTACGAGCAGTACTTC. This translates into CASTLDGTAYEQYF.